Each of the 11 T cell receptor beta chains below was sequenced from the same sample in a study of shared clonotypes between healthy human individuals. This table comes from immunoSEQ multiplex PCR, and its TCRdb copy is limited to in-frame clones, with some not included. This table holds approximately 2.1 million clones, 80% to 95% found once. Sequenced: naive CD4+ T cells from PBMCs. Stated subset: CD45RA+ positively selected. These receptors came from a young man in good health. Some clones in this sample may be carry-over from other donors' samples.

V is TRBV30 and J is TRBJ1-3, with 9 positions matching TRBD1. The CDR3 totals 19 residues. CDR1 is GTSNPN, CDR2 SVGIG, per germline (reference sequence). V gave up 3 bases and J gave up 0 bases; unmatched junction bases: 15. Here the CDR3 DNA reads TGTGCCTGGAGGGCACTGGAACCGGGACAGGGTCTCTCTGGAAACACCATATATTTT. This gives the protein CAWRALEPGQGLSGNTIYF. The full variable domain, completed using reference TRBV30 and TRBJ1-3, is SQTIHQWPATLVQPVGSPLSLECTVEGTSNPNLYWYRQAAGRGLQLLFYSVGIGQISSEVPQNLSASRPQDRQFILSSKKLLLSDSGFYLCAWRALEPGQGLSGNTIYFGEGSWLTVV.

This sequence joins TRBV6-5 and TRBJ2-1; 8 nucleotides line up with TRBD2. Germline CDR1 and CDR2: MNHEY and SVGAGI. V gave up 5 bases and J gave up 4 bases; unmatched junction bases: 7. This CDR3 region has 15 residues. CDR3 loop: CASSQSGSFYNEQFF. DNA for the CDR3: TGTGCCAGCAGTCAAAGCGGGAGTTTTTACAATGAGCAGTTCTTC.

The J gene is TRBJ2-5, the V gene TRBV7-3, with D maybe TRBD1 (6 bases). V lost 1 base and J 7 bases, leaving 13 bases between the germline ends. Germline V lookup: CDR1 SGHTA, CDR2 FQGTGA. The CDR3 is 14 amino acids. DNA of the CDR3: TGTGCCAGCAGCTTAAGAGGACAGTCTTTGACCCAGTACTTC. Its translation: CASSLRGQSLTQYF.

The chain employs TRBV5-1 and TRBJ1-3; D might be TRBD1 (5 bases). Germline assignment: CDR1 SGHRS and CDR2 YFSETQ. Trimming shortened V by 0 bases and J by 4 bases, and 14 bases separated the two germline ends. The CDR3 has 16 residues. The CDR3 reads CASSLVSGTYGNTIYF. CDR3 nucleotides: TGCGCCAGCAGCTTGGTTTCCGGGACCTACGGAAACACCATATATTTT.

The chain carries TRBV2 and TRBJ2-6, with a possible D match to TRBD1 (6 bases). CDR3 length equals 16 residues. V lost 6 bases, J lost 2 bases, and 14 bases lay in between. From germline, CDR1 is SNHLY and CDR2 FYNNEI. The CDR3 sequence is CASSLQGMAGANVLTF. DNA of the CDR3: TGTGCCAGCAGCCTACAGGGAATGGCTGGGGCCAACGTCCTGACTTTC.

The V and J genes are TRBV7-8 and TRBJ2-7; 9 nucleotides match TRBD2. The V and J ends lost 7 bases and 6 bases, in that order; junction bases with no gene match: 10. The CDR3 covers 14 residues. Germline lookup yields CDR1 SGHVS and CDR2 FQNEAQ. CDR3 in amino acids: CASTWRSGSSEQYF. CDR3 nucleotides: TGTGCCAGCACCTGGCGTAGCGGGAGTAGCGAGCAGTACTTC. The variable domain in full, completed from reference TRBV7-8 and TRBJ2-7, reads GAGVSQSPRYKVAKRGQDVALRCDPISGHVSLFWYQQALGQGPEFLTYFQNEAQLDKSGLPSDRFFAERPEGSVSTLKIQRTQQEDSAVYLCASTWRSGSSEQYFGPGTRLTVT.

This clone was found a few times. The J gene is TRBJ1-3, the V gene TRBV5-6; 11 bases fit TRBD1. This CDR3 region has 15 residues. After removal of 9 bases from V and 4 bases from J, the junction contained 9 bases not matched to a gene. Germline V gives CDR1 SGHDT, CDR2 YYEEEE. The CDR3 is CATRPRDRGGNTIYF. The CDR3 DNA sequence: TGTGCCACCCGCCCCCGGGACAGGGGGGGAAACACCATATATTTT.

This sequence joins TRBV4-1 and TRBJ1-5; D might be TRBD1 (6 bases). V lost 1 base and J lost 7, with 11 bases in between. The CDR3 contains 14 residues. CDR1 is MGHRA, CDR2 YSYEKL, per germline. The CDR3 spells CASSQGDRTQPQHF. Here the CDR3 DNA reads TGCGCCAGCAGCCAAGGTGACAGGACCCAGCCCCAGCATTTT.

This chain uses TRBV27 with TRBJ1-5, with a tentative D call TRBD1 (5 bases). Per the germline V gene, CDR1 is MNHEY and CDR2 is SMNVEV (reference sequence). The CDR3 has 15 residues. V lost 3 bases and J 2 bases, leaving 11 bases between the germline ends. CDR3 protein: CASSFRGPGNQPQHF. CDR3 nucleotides: TGTGCCAGCAGTTTCCGGGGCCCGGGCAATCAGCCCCAGCATTTT.

This clone is a singleton in its sample. The V call is TRBV5-1, the J call TRBJ2-3; 7 bases are shared with TRBD1. The CDR3 loop spans 16 amino acids. Trimming at V came to 0 bases and at J to 2 bases, leaving 6 bases not matched to a gene. CDR1 is SGHRS, CDR2 YFSETQ, per germline. The CDR3 protein is CASSLVPGQFTDTQYF. The CDR3 nucleotides read TGCGCCAGCAGCTTGGTACCGGGACAGTTCACAGATACGCAGTATTTT.

The DNA of the CDR3 is TGCGCCAGCAGTACAACCCGGGGGGCAGATACGCAGTATTTT. This codes for CASSTTRGADTQYF. This sequence joins TRBV5-1 and TRBJ2-3; TRBD2 agrees at 7 bases. The germline V gene has CDR1 SGHRS and CDR2 YFSETQ. The CDR3 consists of 14 residues. V lost 5 bases to trimming and J lost 4 bases; unmatched junction nucleotides: 7.